Following are 18 T cell receptor beta chains from one sample sequenced in a study of shared clonotypes between healthy human individuals. Measured with immunoSEQ multiplex PCR; TCRdb has only the in-frame clones, and not every one. The sample lists 2 million to 3 million clones; 93% were seen once. Source material: naive CD4+ T cells from PBMCs. Subset: CD45RA+ positively selected. All receptors come from a man between 18 and 35 years old in good health. Some clones in this sample may be carry-over from other donors' samples.

The V call is TRBV7-2, the J call TRBJ2-7; D is ambiguous. This CDR3 has 11 amino acids. The V gene's germline CDR1 is SGHTA and CDR2 FQGNSA. V was shortened by 4 bases and J by 7 bases, with 8 bases between the two germline ends. As DNA, the CDR3 is TGTGCCAGCAGCTCCCAGGTGGAGCAGTACTTC. It specifies CASSSQVEQYF.

The chain combines TRBV18 with TRBJ2-7; D is perhaps TRBD2 (6 bases). CDR1 KGHSH and CDR2 LQKENI come from the germline V gene. The ends were cut back, 2 bases at V and 1 base at J, with 9 bases in the middle. This CDR3 contains 14 residues. The CDR3 DNA follows: TGTGCCAGCTCACCAATCGGGGGTTCCTACGAGCAGTACTTC. Encoded protein: CASSPIGGSYEQYF.

The chain combines TRBV7-2 with TRBJ2-7; D remains unclear. The CDR3 has 13 amino acids. V lost 4 bases and J lost 0, with 7 bases in between. Per the germline V gene, CDR1 is SGHTA and CDR2 is FQGNSA. CDR3 amino acids: CASSSLSSYEQYF. For the CDR3, the DNA is TGTGCCAGCAGCTCCCTAAGCTCCTACGAGCAGTACTTC.

The V and J genes are TRBV28 and TRBJ2-3; D possibly corresponds to TRBD1 (6 bases). Trimming took 6 bases from V and 0 from J, leaving 13 bases between them. The CDR3 sequence is 15 residues long. Germline V lookup: CDR1 MDHEN, CDR2 SYDVKM. The CDR3 is CASSKGDTSTDTQYF. CDR3 coding DNA: TGTGCCAGCAGCAAAGGGGACACTAGCACAGATACGCAGTATTTT.

The chain is built from TRBV30 and TRBJ2-7, with 7 positions matching TRBD1. From germline, CDR1 is GTSNPN and CDR2 SVGIG (reference sequence). J lost 4 bases, V lost 4 bases, and 4 bases had no gene match. The CDR3 covers 12 residues. The chain's CDR3 is CAWTQQGYEQYF. The CDR3, as DNA: TGTGCCTGGACCCAACAGGGGTACGAGCAGTACTTC.

This sequence joins TRBV28 and TRBJ1-1, with 7 positions matching TRBD1. Trimming removed 3 bases from V and 7 bases from J; junction bases left unmatched: 8. The CDR3 has 14 residues. Germline CDR1 and CDR2: MDHEN and SYDVKM. The CDR3 sequence: CASSLVLAGGEAFF. The CDR3 bases are TGTGCCAGCAGTTTGGTCTTGGCAGGGGGTGAAGCTTTCTTT.

Comments on this clone: The same CDR3 is also encoded by other DNA sequences in this sample. This chain connects TRBV30 to TRBJ1-1; D might be TRBD1 (6 bases). This CDR3 is 13 amino acids long. The germline CDR1 and CDR2 sequences are GTSNPN and SVGIG (reference sequence). Between the trimmed V and J ends, which lost 3 bases and 1 base, there was a span of 9 bases. DNA for the CDR3: TGTGCCTGGAGGAAACAGGGGAACACTGAAGCTTTCTTT. It is translated as CAWRKQGNTEAFF.

The chain links TRBV10-3 to TRBJ2-5; 7 bases are a match to TRBD1. The last part of the DNA fits TRBJ2-7 better; the J call may be wrong. Germline V gene data show CDR1 as ENHRY and CDR2 as SYGVKD. The CDR3 spans 13 residues. The CDR3 coding sequence is TGTGCCATCAGTGCAGGGGACAGCTACGAGCAGTACTTC. Protein sequence: CAISAGDSYEQYF.

The chain is built from TRBV27 and TRBJ1-4; D remains ambiguous. This CDR3 comprises 14 residues. V was trimmed by 2 bases and J by 0 bases, leaving 4 bases between them. Germline assignment: CDR1 MNHEY and CDR2 SMNVEV (reference sequence). CDR3 region: CASSLGPTNEKLFF. CDR3 DNA sequence: TGTGCCAGCAGTTTAGGGCCAACTAATGAAAAACTGTTTTTT.

The chain uses TRBV4-1 and TRBJ1-4; the D gene is possibly TRBD1 (5 bases). V lost 0 bases and J 4 bases, leaving 12 bases between the germline ends. The germline CDR1 and CDR2 sequences are MGHRA and YSYEKL. The CDR3 length is 16 residues. CDR3 in DNA: TGCGCCAGCAGCCAAGATGTCGGGACTGTTAATGAAAAACTGTTTTTT. Its translation: CASSQDVGTVNEKLFF.

The chain is built from TRBV11-3 and TRBJ1-1, with D perhaps TRBD1 (5 bases). Germline-derived CDR1 and CDR2 are SGHNT and YENEEA. The CDR3 runs 13 residues. V lost 2 bases, J lost 6 bases, and 10 bases lay in between. CDR3 bases: TGTGCCAGCAGCTTAACGAGAGGGGCTGAAGCTTTCTTT. The encoded protein is CASSLTRGAEAFF.

The gene calls are TRBV18 and TRBJ1-5; weak D call: TRBD1 (6 bases). This CDR3 is 17 amino acids long. Between the trimmed V and J ends, which lost 2 bases and 6 bases, there was a span of 20 bases. CDR1 is KGHSH, CDR2 LQKENI, per germline. The CDR3 DNA reads TGTGCCAGCTCACCAGGCTTGGGGGGGCTCGGAAGTCAGCCCCAGCATTTT. Translated: CASSPGLGGLGSQPQHF.

With regard to this clone: Other DNA sequences within the sample encode an identical CDR3. This chain uses TRBV6-6 with TRBJ2-7; a possible D gene is TRBD2 (6 bases). This CDR3 comprises 13 residues. V shed 2 bases and J shed 1 base, with 6 bases lying between them. CDR1 MNHNY and CDR2 SVGAGI come from the germline V gene (reference sequence). The CDR3 spells CASSYGGSYEQYF. The CDR3 DNA is TGTGCCAGCAGTTACGGGGGGTCCTACGAGCAGTACTTC.

Turning to this clone: Within the sample, other DNA sequences also encode this same CDR3. The chain recombines TRBV7-9 with TRBJ2-3; 7 nucleotides line up with TRBD2. Germline assignment: CDR1 SEHNR and CDR2 FQNEAQ (reference sequence). CDR3 length: 12 amino acids. After removal of 8 bases from V and 3 bases from J, the junction contained 2 bases not matched to a gene. In DNA, the CDR3 is TGTGCCAGCTCCGGGGGGACAGATACGCAGTATTTT. It translates to CASSGGTDTQYF.

The chain combines TRBV7-3 with TRBJ1-1; D unclear. Germline values: CDR1 SGHTA, CDR2 FQGTGA. This CDR3 spans 13 amino acids. V was shortened by 2 bases and J by 2 bases, with 6 bases between the two germline ends. For the CDR3, the DNA is TGTGCCAGCAGCTTATTATATAACACTGAAGCTTTCTTT. Translation gives CASSLLYNTEAFF.

CDR3 in amino acids: CASSYLGEGYYGYTF. In DNA, the CDR3 is TGTGCCAGCAGTTACCTTGGGGAGGGCTACTATGGCTACACCTTC. This chain links TRBV28 with TRBJ1-2; no clear D gene. Germline V gives CDR1 MDHEN, CDR2 SYDVKM. This CDR3 is 15 amino acids long. The germline V and J ends were trimmed by 4 bases and 3 bases, with 15 bases remaining between them.

V and J are TRBV28 and TRBJ2-1; the D is unclear. Trimming took 6 bases from V and 10 from J, leaving 13 bases between them. Germline V gene sequence: CDR1 MDHEN, CDR2 SYDVKM. CDR3 size: 12 residues. CDR3 bases: TGTGCCAGCAGCCGGACGGCGCGCGAGCAGTTCTTC. Its translation is CASSRTAREQFF.

Worth noting for this clone: This sample includes further DNA sequences coding for the same CDR3. The V call is TRBV5-1, the J call TRBJ2-7; 11 bases map to TRBD1. J gave up 4 bases and V 4 bases, and 4 bases lay outside the gene matches. CDR3 size: 14 residues. Germline V lookup: CDR1 SGHRS, CDR2 YFSETQ. The chain's CDR3 is CASSTGQGAYEQYF. The CDR3, as DNA: TGCGCCAGCAGCACTGGACAGGGGGCTTACGAGCAGTACTTC. Together with reference TRBV5-1 and TRBJ2-7, the CDR3 gives the full variable domain: KAGVTQTPRYLIKTRGQQVTLSCSPISGHRSVSWYQQTPGQGLQFLFEYFSETQRNKGNFPGRFSGRQFSNSRSEMNVSTLELGDSALYLCASSTGQGAYEQYFGPGTRLTVT.